The 23 T cell receptor beta chains below all came from one sample that was sequenced in a study of tumor and adjacent non-tumor tissue in lung cancer. The library came from three nested PCR rounds adapted from ARM-PCR protocols. TCRdb fed the multiplex PCR reads into MiXCR, producing one record per CDR3 protein. The sample consists of some 84,000 distinct CDR3 sequences, 61% of them appearing once. RNA was extracted from bulk tissue without any cell sorting. The sample taken for sequencing was lung tumor tissue. The receptors originated from a man between 65 and 85 years old with non-small cell lung cancer.

Comments on this clonotype: One end of the junction varies from germline; a read error may be responsible. This chain links TRBV5-5 with TRBJ2-2, with D tentatively TRBD1 (5 bases). The CDR3 has 16 amino acids. Germline V gives CDR1 SGHKS, CDR2 YYEKEE (reference sequence). CDR3 coding DNA: TGTGCCAGCAGCTTTGGGGCCCACTTAACGGCCGGCGAGCTGTTTTTT. It yields the protein CASSFGAHLTAGELFF.

This clonotype was recorded a few times. This may be a read error: a much more frequent sequence differs by one nucleotide. The V call is TRBV6-6, the J call TRBJ1-1; the D is unclear. Germline loops: CDR1 MNHNY, CDR2 SVGAGI (reference sequence). The V end was cut by 2 bases, the J end by 0 bases, with 13 bases between. The CDR3 is made up of 16 amino acids. CDR3 DNA sequence: TGTGCCAGCAGTTACCTACCCTGCGGAGTGAACACTGAAGCTTTCTTT. Translated: CASSYLPCGVNTEAFF.

For this clonotype: A much larger clone sits a single nucleotide away, making a read error possible. V gene TRBV30 combines with J gene TRBJ2-2; 8 bases agree with TRBD1. The trim removed 0 bases at V and 7 bases at J, leaving 7 bases unmatched. CDR1 and CDR2 (germline): GTSNPN, SVGIG (reference sequence). The CDR3 is 15 amino acids. The CDR3 protein is CAWSVPDRELGELFF. The CDR3 DNA reads TGTGCCTGGAGTGTACCGGACAGGGAGCTCGGGGAGCTGTTTTTT.

This clonotype was seen only once. Mismatch with germline at one junction end may stem from a read error. The rearrangement joins TRBV11-3 to TRBJ2-1; 7 bases align to TRBD2. The CDR3 sequence is 15 residues long. In germline, CDR1 is SGHNT, CDR2 YENEEA. CDR3 sequence (DNA): TGTGCCAGCAGCTTAGGGGGGGGTAGGAGGCACGAGCAGCTCTTC. Protein: CASSLGGGRRHEQLF.

The sample holds many counts of this clonotype. This chain links TRBV6-5 with TRBJ1-2; tentative D call: TRBD1 (5 bases). CDR1 is MNHEY, CDR2 SVGAGI, per germline. The CDR3 consists of 16 residues. V lost 0 bases, J lost 5 bases, and 16 bases lay in between. CDR3 region: CASSYSTEGAQYGYTF. The CDR3 bases are TGTGCCAGCAGTTACTCGACAGAGGGTGCCCAGTATGGCTACACCTTC.

The chain carries TRBV28 and TRBJ1-6; TRBD1 agrees at 10 bases. The CDR3 runs 18 residues. V shed 4 bases, J shed 2 bases, and the junction held 8 bases outside the gene matches. Looked up from germline, CDR1 is MDHEN and CDR2 is SYDVKM. CDR3 in amino acids: CASSSADRGYTYNSPLHF. The CDR3 DNA reads as TGTGCCAGCAGTTCAGCGGACAGGGGGTATACCTATAATTCACCCCTCCACTTT.

This clonotype has a count of ten or more. The chain recombines TRBV5-4 with TRBJ1-1, with TRBD1 identical over 10 bases. After removal of 0 bases from V and 7 bases from J, the junction contained 9 bases not matched to a gene. There are 16 residues in the CDR3. Germline values: CDR1 SGHNT, CDR2 YYREEE (reference sequence). DNA for the CDR3: TGTGCCAGCAGCTTGGGGCGGGACAGGGGCAGAAATGAAGCTTTCTTT. Its protein product is CASSLGRDRGRNEAFF.

With regard to this clonotype: A read error may produce the germline difference seen at one junction end. V is TRBV6-5 and J is TRBJ1-2; D may be TRBD1 (5 bases). CDR1 is MNHEY, CDR2 SVGAGI, per germline. This CDR3 has 15 residues. The CDR3 here is CTSSYFPGINYGYTF. The CDR3 DNA is TGTACCAGCAGTTACTTCCCAGGGATTAACTATGGCTACACCTTC.

Turning to this clonotype: The conserved closing phenylalanine or tryptophan is absent in this CDR3, likely reflecting a read error. The DNA is left out, because the CDR3 cannot be placed on it with certainty; the CDR3 is given as TCRdb lists it. The chain recombines TRBV28 with TRBJ2-7; TRBD1 is taken as the D call from the table, unchecked against the DNA. Germline assignment: CDR1 MDHEN and CDR2 SYDVKM. The CDR3 sequence runs 16 residues, both termini included. The CDR3 here is CASSHPRQEIRYEQCL.

In the case of this clonotype: An end of the junction does not agree with germline; a read error may underlie this. V usage is TRBV11-2 and J usage is TRBJ2-2, with 7 bases lining up with TRBD2. Per the germline V gene, CDR1 is SGHAT and CDR2 is FQNNGV. The CDR3 contains 18 residues. The CDR3 DNA reads TGTGCCAGCAGCTTAGCGACGGGGAGGGGTCCTAACACCGGAGAGCTGTTTTTT. Translated, it gives CASSLATGRGPNTGELFF.

This clonotype was picked up many times. The chain employs TRBV5-5 and TRBJ2-3; no reliable D call. Germline V gives CDR1 SGHKS, CDR2 YYEKEE (reference sequence). This CDR3 has 15 residues. With 6 bases removed from V and 2 bases from J, the gap between germline ends came to 16 bases. CDR3: CASTAQLTATDTQYF. The CDR3 DNA reads as TGTGCCAGCACCGCTCAACTCACTGCCACAGATACGCAGTATTTT.

In regard to this clonotype: Because it lacks the conserved phenylalanine or tryptophan at the end, this CDR3 is likely a read error. The DNA is omitted, as the CDR3 cannot be located on it reliably, and the CDR3 follows TCRdb's listing. The J gene is TRBJ2-5, the V gene TRBV4-2; the table's D call of TRBD1 was not tested on the DNA. CDR1 is LGHNA, CDR2 YNFKEQ, per germline. The CDR3 spans 13 amino acids, including both terminal residues. The CDR3 region is CASSLGGRKTQYL.

In this sample, this clonotype turned up many times. In DNA form, the CDR3 reads TGTGCCAGCAGCCGCACGCAGGGGGACACCGGGGAGCTGTTTTTT. Translation: CASSRTQGDTGELFF. The V call is TRBV4-2, the J call TRBJ2-2; 7 bases agree with TRBD1. CDR3 size: 15 residues. Germline lookup yields CDR1 LGHNA and CDR2 YNFKEQ. V lost 4 bases to trimming and J lost 3 bases; unmatched junction nucleotides: 5.

This clonotype was counted a single time. The chain has TRBV10-3 and TRBJ2-2; D may be TRBD1 or TRBD2 (5 bases each). V gave up 6 bases and J gave up 1 base, with 6 bases separating them. The CDR3 runs to 13 residues. The germline gives CDR1 ENHRY, CDR2 SYGVKD. DNA for the CDR3: TGTGCCATCAGGAGGGGGAACACCGGGGAGCTGTTTTTT. As protein: CAIRRGNTGELFF.

The CDR3 is CARTRRSNNEQFF. The CDR3 DNA reads as TGTGCAAGGACAAGAAGGTCCAACAATGAGCAGTTCTTC. The chain carries TRBV21-1 and TRBJ2-1. TRBV21-1 is shown as a pseudogene. The length of the CDR3 is 13 residues.

As for this clonotype: Given the absence of the conserved phenylalanine or tryptophan at the CDR3 end, a read error is likely. The chain recombines TRBV6-5 with TRBJ2-7; a weak D match, TRBD1 (5 bases). The germline CDR1 and CDR2 sequences are MNHEY and SVGAGI. Trimming removed 9 bases from V and 3 bases from J, with 12 bases in between. This CDR3 has 12 amino acids. CDR3 region: CASSPQGYEQYI. The CDR3 DNA reads TGTGCCAGTAGTCCTCAGGGCTACGAGCAGTACATC.

In its sample, this clonotype was seen many times. The chain carries TRBV6-5 and TRBJ2-5; D possibly corresponds to TRBD1 (5 bases). The CDR3 consists of 15 residues. Deletions cut 7 bases from V and 5 bases from J, with 20 bases between. Germline-derived CDR1 and CDR2 are MNHEY and SVGAGI. CDR3 region: CASILDSLWRETQYF. Here the CDR3 DNA reads TGTGCCAGCATTTTAGACAGCCTATGGCGGGAGACCCAGTACTTC.

In the case of this clonotype: One end of the junction varies from germline; a read error may be responsible. The chain links TRBV11-2 to TRBJ2-5; tentatively, D is TRBD1 (5 bases). The CDR3 loop spans 15 amino acids. Germline lookup yields CDR1 SGHAT and CDR2 FQNNGV. In nucleotides, the CDR3 is TGTGCCAGCAGCTGGACCAGGGCAGGCCGAGAGACCCTGTACTTC. It encodes CASSWTRAGRETLYF.

This clonotype was detected many times. The rearrangement links TRBV7-9 to TRBJ1-5; a weak D match, TRBD1 (6 bases). CDR3 size: 14 residues. Germline V gives CDR1 SEHNR, CDR2 FQNEAQ (reference sequence). The V and J ends lost 6 bases and 5 bases respectively, with 14 bases between them. The CDR3 region is CASSRGLIDQPQHF. CDR3 nucleotide sequence: TGTGCCAGCAGTCGGGGGCTCATCGATCAGCCCCAGCATTTT.

The chain employs TRBV12-3 or TRBV12-4 and TRBJ2-6; unclear D gene. This CDR3 is 14 amino acids long. Deletions cut 3 bases from V and 5 bases from J, with 8 bases between. The chain's CDR3 is CASSFPSRANVLTF. The CDR3 DNA reads TGTGCCAGCAGTTTCCCATCTAGGGCCAACGTCCTGACTTTC.

As concerns this clonotype: One end of the junction is discordant with germline, which a read error may explain. This chain connects TRBV11-2 to TRBJ2-7, with 11 bases fitting TRBD1. Germline lookup yields CDR1 SGHAT and CDR2 FQNNGV. This CDR3 region has 15 residues. The CDR3 bases are TGCGAAAGCAGCTTAGAGGGACAGGGGGCCTACGAGCAGTACTTC. It is translated as CESSLEGQGAYEQYF.

Notes on this clonotype: A much larger clone is a single base away; this may be a read error. Because the CDR3's place on the DNA is in doubt, the DNA is left out and the CDR3 is given as listed by TCRdb. V is TRBV5-1 and J is TRBJ2-1; the table assigns TRBD1, which was not confirmed against the DNA. The CDR3 numbers 13 amino acids, ends counted. Looked up from germline, CDR1 is SGHRS and CDR2 is YFSETQ. The CDR3 loop is CASSFGRGSERFF.

This chain joins TRBV11-2 and TRBJ2-7, with D possibly being TRBD2 (6 bases). The CDR3 sequence is 15 residues long. Germline V gene lookup returns CDR1 SGHAT and CDR2 FQNNGV. Trimming took off 0 bases at V and 4 bases at J, with 13 bases between the two ends. The CDR3, as DNA: TGTGCCAGCAGCTTAGACGTGGGGGGTCGATACGAGCAGTACTTC. It translates to CASSLDVGGRYEQYF. The full variable domain, completed using reference TRBV11-2 and TRBJ2-7, is EAGVAQSPRYKIIEKRQSVAFWCNPISGHATLYWYQQILGQGPKLLIQFQNNGVVDDSQLPKDRFSAERLKGVDSTLKIQPAKLEDSAVYLCASSLDVGGRYEQYFGPGTRLTVT.